These 13 T cell receptor beta chains share one sample of origin, sequenced in a study of naive and memory T cell subsets. The beta constant-region primer was an equimolar mix of two oligonucleotides covering TRBC1 and TRBC2. TCRdb used MiXCR to reprocess the UMI-ligation and nested PCR reads, holding one entry per CDR3 protein. The data hold some 85,000 distinct CDR3 sequences, with approximately 14% observed a single time. Material for sequencing was central memory CD4+ T cells from blood. The receptors stem from a human donor in good health.

This clonotype has just a few counts. This chain uses TRBV12-3 or TRBV12-4 with TRBJ2-2; no clear D gene. Trimming pared 5 bases from V and 10 bases from J, leaving 14 bases between. The CDR3 is 13 residues long. CDR3 coding DNA: TGTGCCAGCAGTCCCCAGGCGTCCGAGGAGCTGTTTTTT. Residues: CASSPQASEELFF.

This clonotype was detected a few times. The chain is built from TRBV4-1 and TRBJ2-5, with a weak D call TRBD1 (6 bases). The V gene lost 4 bases and the J gene lost 1 base, with 10 bases spanning the gap. The CDR3 contains 14 residues. CDR1 is MGHRA, CDR2 YSYEKL, per germline. The CDR3 bases are TGCGCCAGCAGCCGCCGGGACACCCAAGAGACCCAGTACTTC. Residues: CASSRRDTQETQYF.

This clonotype was seen more than once but under ten times. The genes are TRBV12-3 or TRBV12-4 and TRBJ2-7; TRBD1 aligns across 10 bases. Trimming cost V 3 bases and J 3 bases; bases outside gene matches: 5. The CDR3 length is 15 residues. DNA for the CDR3: TGTGCCAGCAGTTTTTCGGGGACAGGGGACTACGAGCAGTACTTC. Its protein is CASSFSGTGDYEQYF.

This clonotype was seen repeatedly, ten times or more. The chain links TRBV12-3 or TRBV12-4 to TRBJ2-1; unclear D gene. V was clipped by 4 bases and J by 7 bases, with 11 bases between them. The CDR3 extends over 13 amino acids. The CDR3 is CASSYLGWNEQFF. In DNA, the CDR3 is TGTGCCAGCAGTTATCTAGGTTGGAATGAGCAGTTCTTC.

This clonotype was found a few times. V usage is TRBV27 and J usage is TRBJ2-5; a weak D match, TRBD2 (6 bases). The V end was cut by 2 bases, the J end by 0 bases, with 13 bases between. Per the germline V gene, CDR1 is MNHEY and CDR2 is SMNVEV (reference sequence). The length of the CDR3 is 16 residues. The CDR3 sequence is CASSLGYGSDQETQYF. In DNA, the CDR3 is TGTGCCAGCAGTTTAGGTTACGGGAGTGACCAAGAGACCCAGTACTTC.

The table lists this clonotype with many counts. V is TRBV3-1 and J is TRBJ2-2, with D perhaps TRBD2 (6 bases). The CDR3 is 16 amino acids. The V gene lost 6 bases and the J gene lost 3 bases, with 17 bases spanning the gap. Looked up from germline, CDR1 is LGHDT and CDR2 is YNNKEL (reference sequence). The CDR3 loop is CASRSFGSGDTGELFF. DNA of the CDR3: TGTGCCAGCAGGTCGTTCGGGAGTGGGGACACCGGGGAGCTGTTTTTT.

This chain uses TRBV30 with TRBJ1-2; 8 bases agree with TRBD1. J gave up 2 bases and V 0 bases, and 2 bases lay outside the gene matches. The CDR3 runs to 14 residues. Germline V gene lookup returns CDR1 GTSNPN and CDR2 SVGIG (reference sequence). The CDR3, as DNA: TGTGCCTGGAGTGTACGACAGGGGAACTATGGCTACACCTTC. Translating gives CAWSVRQGNYGYTF.

This clonotype was detected a few times. The chain is built from TRBV11-2 and TRBJ2-5; 11 bases line up with TRBD2. The CDR3 length is 15 residues. V lost 4 bases, J lost 2 bases, and 3 bases stayed unmatched. Germline V gene data show CDR1 as SGHAT and CDR2 as FQNNGV. The CDR3, as DNA: TGTGCCAGCAGCTCTAGCGGGAGGATACAAGAGACCCAGTACTTC. Its protein is CASSSSGRIQETQYF.

In this sample, this clonotype turned up a few times. The chain combines TRBV6-5 with TRBJ2-5; TRBD2 aligns across 7 bases. Germline lookup yields CDR1 MNHEY and CDR2 SVGAGI. With V trimmed by 7 bases and J by 4 bases, 0 bases remained unmatched. There are 11 residues in the CDR3. The CDR3 is CASKRGETQYF. CDR3 DNA: TGTGCCAGCAAGCGGGGAGAGACCCAGTACTTC.

This clonotype has only a few counts. CDR3 residues: CASRGTGTPYNEQFF. CDR3 DNA: TGTGCCAGCAGGGGAACAGGGACCCCATACAATGAGCAGTTCTTC. The gene calls are TRBV2 and TRBJ2-1, with D possibly matching TRBD1 (6 bases). V was pared by 6 bases and J by 4 bases, with 16 bases between. The germline gives CDR1 SNHLY, CDR2 FYNNEI. CDR3 size: 15 residues.

This clonotype was observed many times. This chain links TRBV6-5 with TRBJ2-1; D might be TRBD2 (7 bases). The germline V and J ends were trimmed by 6 bases and 0 bases, with 18 bases remaining between them. Germline CDR1 is MNHEY and CDR2 is SVGAGI. This CDR3 region has 17 residues. CDR3: CASSFPGGGSSYNEQFF. The CDR3, as DNA: TGTGCCAGCAGCTTCCCGGGGGGCGGGAGCTCCTACAATGAGCAGTTCTTC.

This clonotype was picked up many times. The rearrangement links TRBV20-1 to TRBJ2-2; D is possibly TRBD2 (6 bases). The germline CDR1 and CDR2 sequences are DFQATT and SNEGSKA (reference sequence). V was trimmed by 6 bases and J by 0 bases, leaving 17 bases between them. The CDR3 covers 16 residues. The CDR3: CSAGLHSGSNTGELFF. CDR3 DNA sequence: TGCAGTGCAGGCCTCCATAGCGGCTCGAACACCGGGGAGCTGTTTTTT.

The chain combines TRBV9 with TRBJ2-2; D remains ambiguous. Germline V lookup: CDR1 SGDLS, CDR2 YYNGEE. The CDR3 runs 13 residues. The V gene lost 5 bases and the J gene lost 3 bases, with 8 bases spanning the gap. CDR3 residues: CASSESDTGELFF. Here the CDR3 DNA reads TGTGCCAGCAGTGAATCAGACACCGGGGAGCTGTTTTTT.